Below, one TCR beta chain is given with its context. A junction boundary mismatches the germline segment, possibly from a read error. Alongside a J-beta primer mix, a sample-barcoded 5' primer served in a second PCR lasting about 6 to 11 cycles. TCRdb reprocessed the 5' RACE reads with MiXCR, giving one entry per CDR3 protein. The table lists roughly 680,000 distinct CDR3 sequences, approximately 52% of them singletons, with approximately 13% in the top ten. This entry is derived from a study of blood T cells in healthy people across ages. Isolation yielded PBMCs, at least 7 million per sample, in every case. CDR3 length: 15 amino acids. Germline loops: CDR1 LGHDT, CDR2 YNNKEL (reference sequence).

The V and J genes are TRBV3-1 and TRBJ1-1; 9 nucleotides match TRBD1. The sample taken for sequencing was blood. The clonotype was recovered from a woman older than 75 in good health. The CDR3 protein is CASSQGQGGRTGAFF. The CDR3 nucleotides read TGTGCCAGCAGCCAGGGACAGGGAGGAAGGACTGGAGCTTTCTTT.